The next 17 T cell receptor beta chains were all read from a single sample in a study of T cells in women clearing cervical HPV infection. Using immunoSEQ multiplex PCR, the repertoire was profiled, and TCRdb retains in-frame clones only, with some absent. The sample's table shows tens of thousands of clones. The sequenced material came from blood buffy coat. The origin of the receptors is a woman aged 18 to 75 with a cervical HPV16 infection that either progressed to CIN3+ or cleared (not recorded which).

Concerning this clone itself: Sequencing ends 3 residues short of the CDR3 end; the germline J gene provides the rest. V usage is TRBV7-9 and J usage is TRBJ1-1; perhaps TRBD1 as D (5 bases). CDR3 length: 15 residues. V shed 5 bases and J shed 0 bases, with 13 bases lying between them. Per the germline V gene, CDR1 is SEHNR and CDR2 is FQNEAQ (reference sequence). CDR3 amino acids: CASSATGNMNTEAFF. The CDR3 bases that were read are TGTGCCAGCAGCGCTACAGGAAACATGAACACTGAA.

Note on this clone: The sequenced fragment ends 3 residues before the CDR3 boundary, so the rest is inferred from the germline J gene. V and J are TRBV19 and TRBJ2-5; 9 positions agree with TRBD2. The junction had 2 bases not matched to a gene; V was cut back by 5 bases and J by 4 bases. Germline values: CDR1 LNHDA, CDR2 SQIVND (reference sequence). The CDR3 runs to 13 residues. CDR3 DNA (partial): TGTGCCAGTAGTGGACTAGCGTCAGAGACC. Protein: CASSGLASET. The entire CDR3 is CASSGLASETQYF. The variable domain in full, completed from reference TRBV19 and TRBJ2-5, reads DGGITQSPKYLFRKEGQNVTLSCEQNLNHDAMYWYRQDPGQGLRLIYYSQIVNDFQKGDIAEGYSVSREKKESFPLTVTSAQKNPTAFYLCASSGLASETQYFGPGTRLLVL.

This clone is medium-sized by frequency. The CDR3 DNA, read in part, is TGTGCCAGCTCGCAACAGGTCAATGAG. This sequence encodes CASSQQVNE. The whole CDR3 is CASSQQVNEQFF. The chain links TRBV18 to TRBJ2-1; the D gene is possibly TRBD1 (5 bases). With the read ending 3 residues before the CDR3 end, the germline J gene is used to fill in that end. CDR1 is KGHSH, CDR2 LQKENI, per germline. V was shortened by 6 bases and J by 6 bases, with 9 bases between the two germline ends. The length of the CDR3 is 12 residues.

As for this clone: The read ends 3 residues shy of where the CDR3 ends; the end is completed using the germline J gene. The rearrangement links TRBV7-9 to TRBJ1-1; 7 bases are shared with TRBD1. Per the germline V gene, CDR1 is SEHNR and CDR2 is FQNEAQ (reference sequence). The CDR3 is 14 amino acids. Trimming removed 5 bases from V and 0 bases from J; junction bases left unmatched: 3. CDR3 amino acids: CASSVGQVNTEAFF. The sequenced part of the CDR3 DNA is TGTGCCAGCAGCGTCGGACAGGTGAACACTGAA.

A remark on this clone: Sequencing ends 3 residues short of the CDR3 end; the germline J gene provides the rest. The V gene is TRBV19, the J gene TRBJ1-2; a weak D match, TRBD1 (5 bases). CDR1 is LNHDA and CDR2 is SQIVND in the germline V gene (reference sequence). The CDR3 covers 15 residues. The chain's CDR3 is CASSDSGTSYNDYTF. The CDR3 DNA, read in part, is TGTGCCAGTAGTGATAGCGGGACCTCCTACAATGAC.

The CDR3: CASSLGTGQNEKLFF. The CDR3 DNA, read in part, is TGTGCCAGCAGCCTCGGGACAGGGCAGAATGAAAAA. The chain employs TRBV5-5 and TRBJ1-4, with 9 positions matching TRBD1. The CDR3 goes on 3 residues after the read ends, and that part is filled in from the germline J gene. This CDR3 spans 15 amino acids. V trimming: 4 bases; J trimming: 5 bases; junction bases outside the gene matches: 6. Germline CDR1 is SGHKS and CDR2 is YYEKEE (reference sequence).

Note on this clone: The read terminates 3 residues ahead of where the CDR3 ends, so the germline J gene completes it. This chain uses TRBV20-1 with TRBJ1-3; 7 nucleotides agree with TRBD1. Germline CDR1 DFQATT, CDR2 SNEGSKA (reference sequence). The V gene end was trimmed by 1 base and the J gene end by 3 bases; junction bases not matched to a gene: 6. The CDR3 consists of 15 residues. The CDR3 loop reads CSARVETGFGNTIYF. The sequenced CDR3 bases are TGCAGTGCTAGAGTCGAGACAGGGTTTGGAAACACC.

With respect to this clone: Coverage ceases 3 residues before the CDR3 finishes, and the germline J gene fills in the end. This chain uses TRBV7-2 with TRBJ1-2, with D possibly TRBD1 on 5 matching bases. This CDR3 is 14 amino acids long. Looked up from germline, CDR1 is SGHTA and CDR2 is FQGNSA. V lost 4 bases and J lost 1, with 10 bases in between. CDR3 loop: CASSSEGLNYGYTF. The DNA read from the CDR3 is TGTGCCAGCAGCTCAGAGGGACTTAACTATGGC.

With respect to this clone: The read stops 3 residues short of the end of the CDR3; the missing end is completed from the germline J gene. The chain has TRBV20-1 and TRBJ2-1; 8 nucleotides agree with TRBD1. The V segment lost 6 bases and the J segment 3 bases; nucleotides outside the gene matches: 7. The CDR3 has 14 amino acids. The germline CDR1 and CDR2 sequences are DFQATT and SNEGSKA (reference sequence). CDR3 DNA, as far as it was read: TGCAGTGCGCTCGGGACAGGAGTCTACAATGAG. Its translation: CSALGTGVYNE. The entire CDR3 sequence reads CSALGTGVYNEQFF.

About this clone: The sequence runs out 3 residues before the end of the CDR3; the remainder is reconstructed from the germline J gene. The rearrangement links TRBV30 to TRBJ1-2, with D uncertain. In germline, CDR1 is GTSNPN, CDR2 SVGIG (reference sequence). The CDR3 runs to 11 residues. Trimming pared 1 base from V and 4 bases from J, leaving 4 bases between. The CDR3 spells CAWSGGYGYTF. The CDR3 bases that were read are TGTGCCTGGAGTGGAGGCTATGGC.

In the case of this clone: The read terminates 3 residues before the CDR3 end, so the remaining end is supplied by the germline J gene. Other DNA sequences from this sample encode an identical CDR3 as well. The V call is TRBV19, the J call TRBJ2-1; D remains ambiguous. The CDR3 runs 14 residues. The ends were cut back, 2 bases at V and 5 bases at J, with 10 bases in the middle. Per germline, CDR1 LNHDA and CDR2 SQIVND (reference sequence). The sequenced part of the CDR3 DNA is TGTGCCAGTAGTATACCCATGGGCCACAATGAG. Translation gives CASSIPMGHNE. In full, the CDR3 reads CASSIPMGHNEQFF. The full variable domain, in which reference TRBV19 and TRBJ2-1 provide the parts outside the CDR3, is DGGITQSPKYLFRKEGQNVTLSCEQNLNHDAMYWYRQDPGQGLRLIYYSQIVNDFQKGDIAEGYSVSREKKESFPLTVTSAQKNPTAFYLCASSIPMGHNEQFFGPGTRLTVL.

A word on this clone: The missing CDR3 end, 3 residues past where the read stops, is filled in from the germline J gene. This chain uses TRBV19 with TRBJ2-2, with a possible D match to TRBD2 (6 bases). CDR3 length: 14 residues. Trimming pared 7 bases from V and 4 bases from J, leaving 13 bases between. CDR1 is LNHDA and CDR2 is SQIVND in the germline V gene (reference sequence). Incomplete CDR3 DNA: TGTGCCAGTACCACAAGGGGAGGCACCGGGGAG. Its protein product is CASTTRGGTGE. In full, the CDR3 reads CASTTRGGTGELFF.

As to this clone: The read is 3 residues too short to cover the CDR3 end, so that end is filled in from the germline J gene. The gene calls are TRBV30 and TRBJ2-5; 9 nucleotides match TRBD1. The germline V gene has CDR1 GTSNPN and CDR2 SVGIG (reference sequence). The junction had 8 bases not matched to a gene; V was cut back by 5 bases and J by 4 bases. The CDR3 contains 14 residues. Partial CDR3 DNA: TGTGCCTGGTACCCGGGACAGGGTACAGAGACC. This sequence encodes CAWYPGQGTET. The CDR3 in full is CAWYPGQGTETQYF.

Comments on this clone: Read coverage stops 3 residues before the CDR3 terminus; the germline J gene supplies the remainder. The chain employs TRBV19 and TRBJ2-1; the match to TRBD2 covers 10 bases. The CDR3 has 17 residues. Losses at the gene ends were 6 bases for V and 4 bases for J; bases not matched to a gene: 12. Germline-derived CDR1 and CDR2 are LNHDA and SQIVND (reference sequence). The sequenced CDR3 bases are TGTGCCAGTAGCCCCGACTTCGCTAGCGGGAGTTACAATGAG. Protein: CASSPDFASGSYNE. The entire CDR3 is CASSPDFASGSYNEQFF.

With regard to this clone: The CDR3 end is not reached by the read, which stops 3 residues before it; the germline J gene fills it in. This rearrangement joins TRBV12-5 to TRBJ2-1; D not certain. The CDR3 has 14 residues. Germline V gene lookup returns CDR1 LGHNT and CDR2 FRNRAP. V lost 1 base and J 6 bases, leaving 10 bases between the germline ends. The CDR3 loop reads CASGLATKSNEQFF. The sequenced CDR3 bases are TGTGCTAGTGGTTTGGCCACTAAGTCCAATGAG.

For this clone: The CDR3 end is not reached by the read, which stops 3 residues before it; the germline J gene fills it in. The chain is built from TRBV5-1 and TRBJ2-1, with 12 nucleotides matching TRBD1. Germline V gene sequence: CDR1 SGHRS, CDR2 YFSETQ. This CDR3 spans 16 amino acids. The V and J ends lost 2 bases and 8 bases, in that order; junction bases with no gene match: 8. Partial CDR3 DNA: TGCGCCAGCAGCTTTGAAGGGACAGGGGGCATCGATGAG. Translated: CASSFEGTGGIDE. The complete CDR3 reads CASSFEGTGGIDEQFF. The full variable domain, with the rest looked up from reference TRBV5-1 and TRBJ2-1, is KAGVTQTPRYLIKTRGQQVTLSCSPISGHRSVSWYQQTPGQGLQFLFEYFSETQRNKGNFPGRFSGRQFSNSRSEMNVSTLELGDSALYLCASSFEGTGGIDEQFFGPGTRLTVL.

Regarding this clone: The read ends 3 residues early relative to the CDR3; the germline J gene fills the gap. This chain links TRBV18 with TRBJ2-7; TRBD2 matches 9 bases. With V trimmed by 1 base and J by 3 bases, 4 bases remained unmatched. The CDR3 totals 15 residues. The germline CDR1 and CDR2 sequences are KGHSH and LQKENI. The CDR3 bases that were read are TGTGCCAGCTCACCACAAGGGACTAGCTTCTACGAG. This translates into CASSPQGTSFYE. In full, the CDR3 reads CASSPQGTSFYEQYF. The full variable domain, its missing parts supplied by reference TRBV18 and TRBJ2-7, is NAGVMQNPRHLVRRRGQEARLRCSPMKGHSHVYWYRQLPEEGLKFMVYLQKENIIDESGMPKERFSAEFPKEGPSILRIQQVVRGDSAAYFCASSPQGTSFYEQYFGPGTRLTVT.